These 14 T cell receptor beta chains share one sample of origin, sequenced in a study of regulatory T cells in long-lasting Graves disease. Time point reported: newly diagnosed GD, antithyroid drugs for less than 3 months. PBMCs provided the RNA from which the TCR library was made. CDR3 regions were amplified by Arm-PCR using iRepertoire HTBI primers to build TCR beta libraries. TCRdb reprocessed the multiplex PCR reads with MiXCR, giving one entry per CDR3 protein. Of 550,000 to 700,000 distinct CDR3 sequences listed, 15% to 20% are singletons. This same sample was also part of a study on T cells in Graves' hyperthyroidism and ophthalmopathy.

Material: peripheral blood mononuclear cells (PBMCs), obtained at new diagnosis, from a patient treated with antithyroid drugs. These receptors all stem from a man younger than 35 with Graves disease.

This clonotype showed up just a few times. This chain uses TRBV19 with TRBJ1-1, with 9 bases that match TRBD1. The ends lost 4 bases at V and 5 bases at J; junction bases unmatched: 8. This CDR3 has 15 amino acids. Germline values: CDR1 LNHDA, CDR2 SQIVND (reference sequence). Here the CDR3 reads CASSTQTGGGTEAFF. CDR3 nucleotide sequence: TGTGCCAGTAGTACACAGACAGGGGGAGGGACTGAAGCTTTCTTT.

This clonotype came up a few times. This chain links TRBV5-1 with TRBJ1-2; TRBD1 is a possible D gene (5 bases). The CDR3 contains 17 residues. Germline CDR1 reads SGHRS; CDR2 reads YFSETQ. V shed 1 base and J shed 1 base, with 17 bases lying between them. The DNA for the CDR3 is TGCGCCAGCAGCTTGACCGGGACCAAGGGGCGTAACTATGGCTACACCTTC. Protein sequence: CASSLTGTKGRNYGYTF.

The sample holds a few counts of this clonotype. The rearrangement joins TRBV7-9 to TRBJ1-4; 7 bases are shared with TRBD1. Germline values: CDR1 SEHNR, CDR2 FQNEAQ (reference sequence). The CDR3 length is 14 residues. With 3 bases clipped from V and 7 bases from J, the junction kept 5 bases outside the gene matches. CDR3 sequence: CASSFTGAGEKLFF. The CDR3 DNA reads as TGTGCCAGCAGCTTTACAGGGGCAGGTGAAAAACTGTTTTTT.

The chain joins TRBV4-1 to TRBJ2-7, with 8 bases lining up with TRBD1. This CDR3 is built from 15 residues. Germline V gene lookup returns CDR1 MGHRA and CDR2 YSYEKL. V gave up 2 bases and J gave up 2 bases; unmatched junction bases: 5. CDR3 in amino acids: CASSQRQGAAYEQYF. The CDR3 bases are TGCGCCAGCAGCCAACGTCAGGGGGCAGCCTACGAGCAGTACTTC.

At least ten counts were recorded for this clonotype. The rearrangement uses TRBV5-1 and TRBJ2-7; D is tentatively TRBD1 or TRBD2 (6 bases each). CDR3 length: 15 amino acids. V was pared by 4 bases and J by 5 bases, with 19 bases between. Germline lookup yields CDR1 SGHRS and CDR2 YFSETQ. CDR3 sequence (DNA): TGCGCCAGCAGCCCTCTAGCGCGCCAGGGGAACGAGCAGTACTTC. This translates into CASSPLARQGNEQYF.

This clonotype has a count of ten or more. CDR3 DNA: TGTGCCTGGAGAAACGACAGAATGAACACTGAAGCTTTCTTT. It codes for CAWRNDRMNTEAFF. V and J are TRBV30 and TRBJ1-1, with D possibly TRBD1 on 5 matching bases. Germline CDR1 is GTSNPN and CDR2 is SVGIG (reference sequence). The CDR3 totals 14 residues. V lost 3 bases and J 0 bases, leaving 11 bases between the germline ends.

Many counts were recorded for this clonotype. V gene TRBV7-3 combines with J gene TRBJ2-2; TRBD2 might be the D (6 bases). Germline V gene data show CDR1 as SGHTA and CDR2 as FQGTGA. Trimming cost V 1 base and J 7 bases, with 13 bases left between them. The CDR3 has 15 residues. As DNA, the CDR3 is TGTGCCAGCAGCTTAAGCGCGGGGTTGGGCGGGGAGCTGTTTTTT. This codes for CASSLSAGLGGELFF.

This clonotype was seen ten or more times. The chain carries TRBV30 and TRBJ2-7, with D perhaps TRBD2 (5 bases). Germline assignment: CDR1 GTSNPN and CDR2 SVGIG (reference sequence). The V end was cut by 2 bases, the J end by 2 bases, with 7 bases between. CDR3 length: 12 residues. CDR3 in amino acids: CAWSSGAYEQYF. CDR3 nucleotides: TGTGCCTGGAGTTCCGGGGCCTACGAGCAGTACTTC.

At least ten counts were recorded for this clonotype. V gene TRBV28 combines with J gene TRBJ2-7, with D perhaps TRBD1 or TRBD2 (5 bases each). V shed 2 bases and J shed 3 bases, with 14 bases lying between them. The CDR3 has 15 residues. Germline V gene lookup returns CDR1 MDHEN and CDR2 SYDVKM. The CDR3 protein is CASSLTHGGLYEQYF. Written as DNA, the CDR3 is TGTGCCAGCAGTTTAACCCATGGGGGTCTCTACGAGCAGTACTTC.

This clonotype was seen a few times. The CDR3 nucleotides are TGTGCCAGCAGTTTAACGGGTATTGGAGATACGCAGTATTTT. As protein: CASSLTGIGDTQYF. The V gene is TRBV28, the J gene TRBJ2-3, with D unclear. Per the germline V gene, CDR1 is MDHEN and CDR2 is SYDVKM. Trimming removed 2 bases at V and 5 bases at J, with 11 bases between. CDR3 length: 14 residues.

In its sample, this clonotype was seen many times. V is TRBV20-1 and J is TRBJ2-3; 11 nucleotides match TRBD2. V lost 3 bases to trimming and J lost 1 base; unmatched junction nucleotides: 6. This CDR3 has 16 amino acids. Germline V gene data show CDR1 as DFQATT and CDR2 as SNEGSKA (reference sequence). The CDR3 sequence: CSASGTSGIGTDTQYF. Here the CDR3 DNA reads TGCAGTGCTAGCGGGACTAGCGGCATCGGCACAGATACGCAGTATTTT.

This clonotype came up many times. V is TRBV12-3 or TRBV12-4 and J is TRBJ2-1, with TRBD2 matching 8 bases. J was trimmed by 3 bases and V by 4 bases; bases with no gene match: 17. This CDR3 is built from 19 residues. Here the CDR3 reads CASSYPMGETSEGYNEQFF. CDR3 nucleotides: TGTGCCAGCAGTTACCCTATGGGGGAGACTAGCGAAGGCTACAATGAGCAGTTCTTC.

This clonotype occurred many times. The V gene is TRBV7-2, the J gene TRBJ1-2; TRBD1 matches 7 bases. Germline CDR1 reads SGHTA; CDR2 reads FQGNSA. The J segment lost 4 bases and the V segment lost 1 base, leaving 6 bases of the junction unmatched. The CDR3 totals 15 residues. CDR3 sequence reads: CASSLGGQRIYGYTF. In DNA form, the CDR3 reads TGTGCCAGCAGCTTAGGGGGACAGAGGATCTATGGCTACACCTTC.

This clonotype was observed at least ten times. The rearrangement links TRBV7-8 to TRBJ2-7; D is possibly TRBD1 or TRBD2 (5 bases each). V lost 0 bases and J lost 2, with 14 bases in between. The CDR3 runs 16 residues. Germline V gene sequence: CDR1 SGHVS, CDR2 FQNEAQ. The CDR3 DNA reads TGTGCCAGCAGCTTAGCGGGGACGTCCCAGACCTACGAGCAGTACTTC. Its protein is CASSLAGTSQTYEQYF.